This entry concerns a single T cell receptor (beta chain). Which antigen it targets is not known. Per-base qualities were not stored, and no clone one base away is much larger. The CDR3 regions of human TCRbeta chains were subjected to immunosequencing. Concerning the study's data processing: Repertoire TCRs were checked for matches against a reference library of SARS-CoV-2-specific TCRs that had been generated using the MIRA antigen-specificity platform. Breadth meant the fraction of unique TCRs that were SARS-CoV-2-associated, whereas depth meant the fraction of total T cells that were SARS-CoV-2-associated. Using the MIRA data, each spike-specific TCR was assigned both to the spike region to which the TCR was reactive and to a CD4 or CD8 class. Log10-transformed breadth and depth values were compared by one-way ANOVA with Sidak's multiple comparisons tests. Drawn from immuneACCESS, this table holds only the in-frame rearrangements with V and J called that TCRdb kept. Clones are partly lost; checked studies trace under half to an unresolved V gene and leave the rest unexplained. V and J calls and clone size are given by that table; D and trimming were obtained from the DNA. The sample records about 100,000 clones, about 89% of which are singletons. The top ten hold under 4.5% of the sample.

The data are from a study of T cell responses to AZD1222 COVID-19 vaccine (dated by TCRdb to the early 2020s). Looking at the study overall: TCR sequencing was performed for 233 trial participants, of whom 200 to 210 were given two doses of AZD1222 and some 26 were given two doses of MenACWY control vaccine. Trial participants were enrolled by age into subgroups of 18-55, 56-69 and 70-plus years, and 148, 28 and 57 TCR-sequenced participants, respectively, were included in these subgroups.

What this sample's time point label stands for: baseline before first vaccination. Read against the paper, the sample's treatment or condition label means: meningococcal conjugate vaccine given as trial control. Vaccinee samples were obtained from the UK trials COV001 and COV002, which included a single-blind randomized controlled phase 2/3 trial of AZD1222 (ChAdOx1 nCoV-19) in healthy adults. Trial participant PBMC samples were collected at day 0 and day 28 after the second dose for TCRbeta chain sequencing. The research as a whole found: Epitopes outside the regions mutated in the B.1.351 and B.1.1.7 variants were reportedly recognized by nearly half of the unique spike-specific TCRs. Because no day 14 peak-response samples were available, repertoires were characterized only after the peak T cell response. Conclusions about previously exposed vaccinees are limited, since just 5 to 7 AZD1222 recipients were seropositive for SARS-CoV-2 at baseline. CD4 TCRs associated with the vaccine covered the entire spike protein, and the dominant responses were in regions 160-218 and 743-854. Most participants were white British and females outnumbered males, and the authors suggested that clonal diversity may have been underestimated. In the small 56-69-year group, the increase in depth fell short of significance, most likely because of low power. After two AZD1222 doses, both the breadth and the depth of spike-specific TCRs were significantly higher than at day 0 and than in MenACWY recipients.

Counted from cysteine to phenylalanine, this CDR3 has 14 amino acids. Only the CDR3 region is kept as DNA, spanning 42 bases read in frame from base 1. Looking up the germline V gene yields CDR1 MNHEY and CDR2 SVGAGI. The V and J ends are trimmed by 6 bases and 6 bases, leaving 17 bases between them. This sequence uses TRBV6-5 and TRBJ1-2, and perhaps TRBD1 as D gene, on 6 matching bases. The source of this sequence is an adult in good health. The sample in question was peripheral blood, obtained on day 0 of MenACWY control vaccination. Here the CDR3 is given as CASRPSGAIHGYTF. The bases read TGTGCCAGCAGGCCATCAGGGGCGATCCATGGCTACACCTTC.